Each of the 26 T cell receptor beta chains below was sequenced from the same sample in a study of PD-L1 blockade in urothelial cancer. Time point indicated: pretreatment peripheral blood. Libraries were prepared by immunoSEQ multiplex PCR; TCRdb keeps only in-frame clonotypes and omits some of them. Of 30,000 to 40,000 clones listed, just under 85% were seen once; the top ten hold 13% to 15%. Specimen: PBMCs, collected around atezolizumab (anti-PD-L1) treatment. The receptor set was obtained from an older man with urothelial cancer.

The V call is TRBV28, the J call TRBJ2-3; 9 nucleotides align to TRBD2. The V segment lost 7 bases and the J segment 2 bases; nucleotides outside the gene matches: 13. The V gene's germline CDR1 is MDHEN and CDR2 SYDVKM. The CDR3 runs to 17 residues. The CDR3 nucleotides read TGTGCCAGCAACGATCTAGCGGGGAGAATATACACAGATACGCAGTATTTT. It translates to CASNDLAGRIYTDTQYF.

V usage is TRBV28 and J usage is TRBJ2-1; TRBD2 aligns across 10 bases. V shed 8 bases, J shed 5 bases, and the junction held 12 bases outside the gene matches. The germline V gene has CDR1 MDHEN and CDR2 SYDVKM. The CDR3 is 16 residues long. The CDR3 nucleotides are TGTGCCAGCGAGGTCCAGCGGGAGGGATTCAACAATGAGCAGTTCTTC. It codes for CASEVQREGFNNEQFF.

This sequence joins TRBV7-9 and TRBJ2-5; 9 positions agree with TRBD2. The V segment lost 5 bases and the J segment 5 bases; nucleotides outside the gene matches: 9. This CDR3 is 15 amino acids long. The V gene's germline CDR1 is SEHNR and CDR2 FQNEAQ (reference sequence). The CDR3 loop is CASSQTALAGETQYF. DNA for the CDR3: TGTGCCAGCAGCCAGACGGCCCTAGCGGGGGAGACCCAGTACTTC.

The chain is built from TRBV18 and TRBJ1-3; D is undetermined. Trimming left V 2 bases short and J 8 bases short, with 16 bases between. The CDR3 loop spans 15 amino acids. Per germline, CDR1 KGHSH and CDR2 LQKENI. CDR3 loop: CASSPVLGRGDTIYF. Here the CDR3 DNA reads TGTGCCAGCTCACCAGTTTTAGGACGCGGGGACACCATATATTTT.

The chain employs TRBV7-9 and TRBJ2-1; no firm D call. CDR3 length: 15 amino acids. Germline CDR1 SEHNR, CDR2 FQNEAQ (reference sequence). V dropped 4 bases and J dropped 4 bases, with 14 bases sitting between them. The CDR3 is CASSSIAGDYNEQFF. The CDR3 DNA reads TGTGCCAGCAGCTCAATTGCAGGCGATTACAATGAGCAGTTCTTC.

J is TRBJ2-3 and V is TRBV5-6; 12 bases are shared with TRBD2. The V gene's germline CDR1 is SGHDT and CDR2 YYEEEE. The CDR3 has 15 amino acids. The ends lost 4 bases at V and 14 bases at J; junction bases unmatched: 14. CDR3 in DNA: TGTGCCAGCAGCATTGGGACTAGCGGGTCCCTGAGGTGGTATTTT. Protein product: CASSIGTSGSLRWYF.

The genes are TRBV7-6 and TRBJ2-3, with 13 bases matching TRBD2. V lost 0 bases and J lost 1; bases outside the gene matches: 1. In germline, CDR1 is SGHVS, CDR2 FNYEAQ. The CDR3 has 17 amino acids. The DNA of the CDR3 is TGTGCCAGCAGCTTAGCTGGACTAGCGGGAGGCACAGATACGCAGTATTTT. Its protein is CASSLAGLAGGTDTQYF.

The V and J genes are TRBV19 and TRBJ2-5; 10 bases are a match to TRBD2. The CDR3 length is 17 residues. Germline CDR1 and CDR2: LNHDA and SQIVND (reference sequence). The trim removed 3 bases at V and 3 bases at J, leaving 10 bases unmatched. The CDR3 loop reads CASSIKAALAGEETQYF. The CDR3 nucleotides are TGTGCCAGTAGTATTAAGGCGGCTCTAGCGGGAGAAGAGACCCAGTACTTC. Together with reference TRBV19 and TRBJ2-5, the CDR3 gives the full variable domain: DGGITQSPKYLFRKEGQNVTLSCEQNLNHDAMYWYRQDPGQGLRLIYYSQIVNDFQKGDIAEGYSVSREKKESFPLTVTSAQKNPTAFYLCASSIKAALAGEETQYFGPGTRLLVL.

CDR3 bases: TGTGCCAGCAGCTTAGGCGGGACAGGGACCACCTACGAGCAGTACTTC. This sequence encodes CASSLGGTGTTYEQYF. The chain carries TRBV11-2 and TRBJ2-7, with 9 bases that match TRBD1. Trimming cost V 1 base and J 2 bases; bases outside gene matches: 6. The germline CDR1 and CDR2 sequences are SGHAT and FQNNGV. CDR3 length: 16 residues.

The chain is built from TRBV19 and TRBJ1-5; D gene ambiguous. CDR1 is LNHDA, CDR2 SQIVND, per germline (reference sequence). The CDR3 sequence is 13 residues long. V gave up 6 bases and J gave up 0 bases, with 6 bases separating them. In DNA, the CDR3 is TGTGCCAGTAGGAGAGATAGCAATCAGCCCCAGCATTTT. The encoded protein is CASRRDSNQPQHF.

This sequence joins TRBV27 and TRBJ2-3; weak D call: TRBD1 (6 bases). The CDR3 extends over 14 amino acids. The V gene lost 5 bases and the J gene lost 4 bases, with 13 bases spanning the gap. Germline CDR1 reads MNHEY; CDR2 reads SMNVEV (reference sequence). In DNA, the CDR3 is TGTGCCAGCAGTCAGGGGTTGTTCGCAGATACGCAGTATTTT. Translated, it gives CASSQGLFADTQYF.

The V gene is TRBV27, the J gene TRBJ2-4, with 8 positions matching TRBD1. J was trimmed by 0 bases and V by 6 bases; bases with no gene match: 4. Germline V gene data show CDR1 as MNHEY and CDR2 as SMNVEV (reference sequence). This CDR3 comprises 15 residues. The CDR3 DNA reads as TGTGCCAGCAGACCGGGACAGGTAGCCAAAAACATTCAGTACTTC. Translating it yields CASRPGQVAKNIQYF.

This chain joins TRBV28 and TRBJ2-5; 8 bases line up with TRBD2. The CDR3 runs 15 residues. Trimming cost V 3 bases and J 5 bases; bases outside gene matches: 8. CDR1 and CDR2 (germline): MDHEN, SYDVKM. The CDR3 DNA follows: TGTGCCAGCAGTTTCATGGCGGGAGGAAGGGAGACCCAGTACTTC. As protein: CASSFMAGGRETQYF. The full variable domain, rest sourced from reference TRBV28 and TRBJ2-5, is DVKVTQSSRYLVKRTGEKVFLECVQDMDHENMFWYRQDPGLGLRLIYFSYDVKMKEKGDIPEGYSVSREKKERFSLILESASTNQTSMYLCASSFMAGGRETQYFGPGTRLLVL.

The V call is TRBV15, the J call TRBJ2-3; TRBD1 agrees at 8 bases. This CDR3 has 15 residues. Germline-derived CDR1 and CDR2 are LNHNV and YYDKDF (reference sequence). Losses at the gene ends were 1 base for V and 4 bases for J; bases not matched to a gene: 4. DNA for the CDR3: TGTGCCACCAGCAGAGTGGACAGGGTGCCAGATACGCAGTATTTT. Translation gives CATSRVDRVPDTQYF.

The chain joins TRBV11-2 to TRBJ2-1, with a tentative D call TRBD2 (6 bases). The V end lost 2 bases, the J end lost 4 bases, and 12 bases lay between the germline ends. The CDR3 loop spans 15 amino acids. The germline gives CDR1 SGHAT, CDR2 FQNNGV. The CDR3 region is CASSLTSSLYNEQFF. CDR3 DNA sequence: TGTGCCAGCAGCTTAACTAGCAGCTTATACAATGAGCAGTTCTTC.

CDR3 bases: TGTGCCAGCAGCTTTCCGGGACAGGGCGTCGAGCAGTACTTC. Translation gives CASSFPGQGVEQYF. The chain employs TRBV7-9 and TRBJ2-7, with 9 bases fitting TRBD1. This CDR3 region has 14 residues. CDR1 and CDR2 from the germline V gene are SEHNR and FQNEAQ (reference sequence). Germline trimming cut 3 bases from V and 6 bases from J; bases unmatched to any gene: 6.

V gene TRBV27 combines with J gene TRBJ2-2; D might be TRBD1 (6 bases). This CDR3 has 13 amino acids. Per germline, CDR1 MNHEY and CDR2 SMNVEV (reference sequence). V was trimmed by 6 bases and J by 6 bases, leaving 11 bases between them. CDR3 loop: CASSQQGAGELFF. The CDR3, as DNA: TGTGCCAGCAGCCAACAGGGTGCCGGGGAGCTGTTTTTT.

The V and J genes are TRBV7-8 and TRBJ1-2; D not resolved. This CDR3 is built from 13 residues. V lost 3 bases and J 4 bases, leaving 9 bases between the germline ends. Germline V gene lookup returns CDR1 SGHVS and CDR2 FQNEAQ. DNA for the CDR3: TGTGCCAGCAGCTTCGGGGTTGGCTATGGCTACACCTTC. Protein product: CASSFGVGYGYTF.

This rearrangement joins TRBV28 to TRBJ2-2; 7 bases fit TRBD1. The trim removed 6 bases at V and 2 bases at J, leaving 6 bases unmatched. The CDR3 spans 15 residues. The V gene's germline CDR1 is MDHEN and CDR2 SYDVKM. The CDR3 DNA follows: TGTGCCAGCAGGCGAACAGGGGTAAACACCGGGGAGCTGTTTTTT. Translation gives CASRRTGVNTGELFF.

CDR3 sequence reads: CAWSVGGGANVLTF. The CDR3 DNA sequence: TGTGCCTGGAGTGTAGGAGGTGGGGCCAACGTCCTGACTTTC. The rearrangement uses TRBV30 and TRBJ2-6, with a tentative D call TRBD2 (5 bases). The germline gives CDR1 GTSNPN, CDR2 SVGIG (reference sequence). V lost 0 bases and J lost 3, with 6 bases in between. The CDR3 has 14 residues.

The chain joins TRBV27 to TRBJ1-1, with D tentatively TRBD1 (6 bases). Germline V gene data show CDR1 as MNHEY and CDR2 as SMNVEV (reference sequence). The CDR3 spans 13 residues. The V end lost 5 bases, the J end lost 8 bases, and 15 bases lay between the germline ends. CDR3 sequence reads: CASSPNRVLEAFF. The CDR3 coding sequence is TGTGCCAGCAGTCCAAACAGGGTACTGGAAGCTTTCTTT.

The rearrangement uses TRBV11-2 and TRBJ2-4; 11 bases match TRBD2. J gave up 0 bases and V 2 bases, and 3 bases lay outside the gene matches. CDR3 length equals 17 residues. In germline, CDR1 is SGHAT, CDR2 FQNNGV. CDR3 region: CASSLILAGGAKNIQYF. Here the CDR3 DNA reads TGTGCCAGCAGCTTAATCCTAGCGGGGGGAGCCAAAAACATTCAGTACTTC.

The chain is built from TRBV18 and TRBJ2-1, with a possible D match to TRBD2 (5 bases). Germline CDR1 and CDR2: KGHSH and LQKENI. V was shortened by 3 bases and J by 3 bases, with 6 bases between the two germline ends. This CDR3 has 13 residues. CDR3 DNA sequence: TGTGCCAGCTCACCCGGGATCTACAATGAGCAGTTCTTC. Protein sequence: CASSPGIYNEQFF.

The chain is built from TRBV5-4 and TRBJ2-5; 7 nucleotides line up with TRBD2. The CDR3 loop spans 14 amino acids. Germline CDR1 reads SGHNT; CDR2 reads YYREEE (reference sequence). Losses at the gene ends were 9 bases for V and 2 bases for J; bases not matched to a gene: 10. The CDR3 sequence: CAISLAGVQETQYF. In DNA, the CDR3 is TGTGCCATCTCATTAGCGGGTGTACAAGAGACCCAGTACTTC.

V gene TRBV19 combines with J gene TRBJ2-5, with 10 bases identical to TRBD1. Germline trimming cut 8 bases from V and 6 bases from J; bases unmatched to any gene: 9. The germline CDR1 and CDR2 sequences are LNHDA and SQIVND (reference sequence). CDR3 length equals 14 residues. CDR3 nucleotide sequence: TGTGCCAGTGCCGGGACAGGGGAAGGGAAGACCCAGTACTTC. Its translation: CASAGTGEGKTQYF.

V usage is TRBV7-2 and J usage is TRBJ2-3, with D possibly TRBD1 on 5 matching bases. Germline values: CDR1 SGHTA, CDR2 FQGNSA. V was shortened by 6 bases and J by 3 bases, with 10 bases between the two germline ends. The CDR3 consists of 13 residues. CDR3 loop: CASREAGTDTQYF. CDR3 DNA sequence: TGTGCCAGCAGAGAGGCAGGGACAGATACGCAGTATTTT.